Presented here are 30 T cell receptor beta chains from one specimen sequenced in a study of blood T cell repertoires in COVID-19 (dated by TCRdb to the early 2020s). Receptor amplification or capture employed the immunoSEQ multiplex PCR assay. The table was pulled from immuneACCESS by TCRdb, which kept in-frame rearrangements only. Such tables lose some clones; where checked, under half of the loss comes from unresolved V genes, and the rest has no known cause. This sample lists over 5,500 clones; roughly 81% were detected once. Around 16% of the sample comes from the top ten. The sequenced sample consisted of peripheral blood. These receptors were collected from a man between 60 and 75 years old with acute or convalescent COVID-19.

CDR3 residues: CASSRPPQGGNSPLHF. The CDR3, as DNA: TGTGCCAGCAGTCGACCACCACAGGGGGGTAATTCACCCCTCCACTTT. V is TRBV6-2 or TRBV6-3 and J is TRBJ1-6; TRBD1 matches 8 bases. CDR3 length equals 16 residues. The J segment lost 6 bases and the V segment lost 5 bases, leaving 9 bases of the junction unmatched. Germline V gene sequence: CDR1 MNHEY, CDR2 SVGEGT.

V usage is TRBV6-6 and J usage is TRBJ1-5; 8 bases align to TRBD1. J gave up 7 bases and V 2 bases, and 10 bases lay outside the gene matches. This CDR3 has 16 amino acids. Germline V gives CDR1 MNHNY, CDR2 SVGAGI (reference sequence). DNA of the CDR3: TGTGCCAGCAGTTACGACCCAGGACAGGGTAGCCAGCCCCAGCATTTT. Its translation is CASSYDPGQGSQPQHF.

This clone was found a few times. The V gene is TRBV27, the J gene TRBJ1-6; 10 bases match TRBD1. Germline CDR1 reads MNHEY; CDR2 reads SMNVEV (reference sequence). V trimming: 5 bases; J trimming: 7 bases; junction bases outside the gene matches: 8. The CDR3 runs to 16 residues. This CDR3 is CASSPRQGALNSPLHF. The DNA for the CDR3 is TGTGCCAGCAGTCCCCGACAGGGGGCCTTGAATTCACCCCTCCACTTT.

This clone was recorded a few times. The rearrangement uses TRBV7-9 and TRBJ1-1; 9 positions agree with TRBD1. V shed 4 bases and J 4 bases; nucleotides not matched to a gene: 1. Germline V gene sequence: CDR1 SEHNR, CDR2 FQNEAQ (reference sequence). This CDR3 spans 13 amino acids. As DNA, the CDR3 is TGTGCCAGCAGCTCACAGGGGGCCACTGAAGCTTTCTTT. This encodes CASSSQGATEAFF. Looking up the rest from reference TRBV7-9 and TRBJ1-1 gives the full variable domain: DTGVSQNPRHKITKRGQNVTFRCDPISEHNRLYWYRQTLGQGPEFLTYFQNEAQLEKSRLLSDRFSAERPKGSFSTLEIQRTEQGDSAMYLCASSSQGATEAFFGQGTRLTVV.

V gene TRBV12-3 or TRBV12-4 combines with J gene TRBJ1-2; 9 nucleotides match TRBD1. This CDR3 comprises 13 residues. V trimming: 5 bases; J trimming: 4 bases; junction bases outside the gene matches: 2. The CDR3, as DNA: TGTGCCAGCAGTCCGGGACAGGGCTATGGCTACACCTTC. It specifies CASSPGQGYGYTF.

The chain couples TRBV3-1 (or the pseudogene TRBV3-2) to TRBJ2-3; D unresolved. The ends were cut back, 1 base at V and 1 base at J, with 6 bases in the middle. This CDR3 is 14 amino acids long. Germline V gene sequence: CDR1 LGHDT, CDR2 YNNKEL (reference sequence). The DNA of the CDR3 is TGTGCCAGCAGCCAAGGCGGAGGCACAGATACGCAGTATTTT. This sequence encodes CASSQGGGTDTQYF.

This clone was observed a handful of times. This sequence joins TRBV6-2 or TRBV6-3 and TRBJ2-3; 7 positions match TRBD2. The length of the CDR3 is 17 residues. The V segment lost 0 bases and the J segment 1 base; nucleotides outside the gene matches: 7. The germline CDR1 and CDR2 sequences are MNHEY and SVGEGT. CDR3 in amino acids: CASSYSRFSGRTDTQYF. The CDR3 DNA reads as TGTGCCAGCAGTTACTCGAGGTTTAGCGGGCGCACAGATACGCAGTATTTT.

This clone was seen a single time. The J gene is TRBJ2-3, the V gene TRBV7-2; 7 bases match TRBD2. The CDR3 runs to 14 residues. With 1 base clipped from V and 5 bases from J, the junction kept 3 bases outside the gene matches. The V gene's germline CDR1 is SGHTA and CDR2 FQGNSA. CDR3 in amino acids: CASSLGASGDTQYF. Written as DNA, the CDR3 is TGTGCCAGCAGCTTAGGGGCTAGCGGAGATACGCAGTATTTT.

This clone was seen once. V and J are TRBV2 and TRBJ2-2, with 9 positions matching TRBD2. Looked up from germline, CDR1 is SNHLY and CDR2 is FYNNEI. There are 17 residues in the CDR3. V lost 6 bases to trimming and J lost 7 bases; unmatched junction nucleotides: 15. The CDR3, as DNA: TGTGCCAGCAGCCCCCGACTAGCGGAGGGGGGTCACGGGGAGCTGTTTTTT. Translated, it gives CASSPRLAEGGHGELFF.

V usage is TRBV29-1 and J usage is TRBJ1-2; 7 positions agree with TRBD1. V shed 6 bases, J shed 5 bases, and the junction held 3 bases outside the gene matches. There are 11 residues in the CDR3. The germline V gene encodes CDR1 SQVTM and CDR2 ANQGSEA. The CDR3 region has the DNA TGCAGCGTGGGGGACAGATATGGCTACACCTTC. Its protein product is CSVGDRYGYTF.

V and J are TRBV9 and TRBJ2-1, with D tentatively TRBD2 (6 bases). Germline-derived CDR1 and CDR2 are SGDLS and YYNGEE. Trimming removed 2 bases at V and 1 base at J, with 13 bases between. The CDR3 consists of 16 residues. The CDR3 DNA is TGTGCCAGCAGCGTGAGGAGCGGGTCTTCCTACAATGAGCAGTTCTTC. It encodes CASSVRSGSSYNEQFF. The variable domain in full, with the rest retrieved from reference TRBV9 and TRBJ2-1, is DSGVTQTPKHLITATGQRVTLRCSPRSGDLSVYWYQQSLDQGLQFLIQYYNGEERAKGNILERFSAQQFPDLHSELNLSSLELGDSALYFCASSVRSGSSYNEQFFGPGTRLTVL.

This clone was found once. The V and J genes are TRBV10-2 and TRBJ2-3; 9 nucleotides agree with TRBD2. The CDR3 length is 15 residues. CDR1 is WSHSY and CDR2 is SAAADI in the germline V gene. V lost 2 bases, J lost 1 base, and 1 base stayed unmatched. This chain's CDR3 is CASSEPSGGTDTQYF. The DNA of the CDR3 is TGCGCCAGCAGTGAGCCTAGCGGGGGCACAGATACGCAGTATTTT.

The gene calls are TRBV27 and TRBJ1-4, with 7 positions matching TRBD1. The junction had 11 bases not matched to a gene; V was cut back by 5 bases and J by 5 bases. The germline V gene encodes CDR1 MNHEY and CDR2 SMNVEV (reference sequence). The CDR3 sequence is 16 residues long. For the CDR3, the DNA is TGTGCCAGCAGTCGATTAACAGGGGCGGGGAATGAAAAACTGTTTTTT. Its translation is CASSRLTGAGNEKLFF.

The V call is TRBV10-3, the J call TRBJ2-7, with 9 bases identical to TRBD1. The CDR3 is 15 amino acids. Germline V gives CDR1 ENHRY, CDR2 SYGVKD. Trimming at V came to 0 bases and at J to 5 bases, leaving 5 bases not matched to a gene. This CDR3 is CAISESQDRGHEQYF. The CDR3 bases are TGTGCCATCAGTGAGTCTCAGGACAGGGGACACGAGCAGTACTTC.

The CDR3 DNA follows: TGTGCCAGTAGTCCCAGGGGCTACAATGAGCAGTTCTTC. Its translation: CASSPRGYNEQFF. V is TRBV19 and J is TRBJ2-1, with D perhaps TRBD1 (6 bases). Trimming left V 5 bases short and J 3 bases short, with 8 bases between. The CDR3 length is 13 residues. Germline V gene sequence: CDR1 LNHDA, CDR2 SQIVND (reference sequence).

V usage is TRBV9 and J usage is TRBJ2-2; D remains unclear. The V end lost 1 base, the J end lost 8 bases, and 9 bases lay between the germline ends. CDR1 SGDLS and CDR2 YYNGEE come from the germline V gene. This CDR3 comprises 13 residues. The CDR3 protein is CASSVYPGGELFF. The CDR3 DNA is TGTGCCAGCAGCGTATACCCCGGGGGGGAGCTGTTTTTT.

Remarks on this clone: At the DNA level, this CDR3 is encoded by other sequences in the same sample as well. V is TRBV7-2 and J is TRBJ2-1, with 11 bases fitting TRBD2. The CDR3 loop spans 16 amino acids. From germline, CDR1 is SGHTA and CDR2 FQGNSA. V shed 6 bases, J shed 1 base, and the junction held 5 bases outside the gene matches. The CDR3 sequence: CASRLAGVGSYNEQFF. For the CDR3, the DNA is TGTGCCAGCAGACTAGCGGGAGTTGGGTCCTACAATGAGCAGTTCTTC.

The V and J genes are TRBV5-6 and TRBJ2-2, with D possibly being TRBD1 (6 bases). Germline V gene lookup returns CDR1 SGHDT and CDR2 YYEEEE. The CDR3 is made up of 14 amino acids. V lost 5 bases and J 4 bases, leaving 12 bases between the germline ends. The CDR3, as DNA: TGTGCCAGCAGTAAACAGGGTATCACCGGGGAGCTGTTTTTT. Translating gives CASSKQGITGELFF.

As DNA, the CDR3 is TGTGCCAGCAGCTCCTACCCGCCTCACTACGAGCAGTACTTC. Translating it yields CASSSYPPHYEQYF. This chain joins TRBV5-6 and TRBJ2-7; no definite D call. Trimming removed 3 bases at V and 3 bases at J, with 13 bases between. This CDR3 has 14 amino acids. The germline V gene has CDR1 SGHDT and CDR2 YYEEEE. The variable domain in full, with the rest retrieved from reference TRBV5-6 and TRBJ2-7, is DAGVTQSPTHLIKTRGQQVTLRCSPKSGHDTVSWYQQALGQGPQFIFQYYEEEERQRGNFPDRFSGHQFPNYSSELNVNALLLGDSALYLCASSSYPPHYEQYFGPGTRLTVT.

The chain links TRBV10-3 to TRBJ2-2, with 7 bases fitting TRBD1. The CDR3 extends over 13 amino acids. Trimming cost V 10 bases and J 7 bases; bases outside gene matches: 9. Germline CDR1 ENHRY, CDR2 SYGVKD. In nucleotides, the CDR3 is TGTGCCACGACAGGGTATGAGGGCGGGGAGCTGTTTTTT. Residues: CATTGYEGGELFF.

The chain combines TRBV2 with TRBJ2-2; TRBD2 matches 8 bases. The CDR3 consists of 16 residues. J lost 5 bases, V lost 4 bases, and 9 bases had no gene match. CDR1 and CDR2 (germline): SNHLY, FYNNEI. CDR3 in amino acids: CASSGPGLGPTGELFF. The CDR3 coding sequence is TGTGCCAGCAGTGGCCCGGGACTAGGACCAACCGGGGAGCTGTTTTTT.

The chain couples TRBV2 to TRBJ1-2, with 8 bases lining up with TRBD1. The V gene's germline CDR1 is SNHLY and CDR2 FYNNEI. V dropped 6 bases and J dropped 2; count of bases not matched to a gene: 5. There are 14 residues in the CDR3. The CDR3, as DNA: TGTGCCAGCAGGCCCGGGACAGGAAACTATGGCTACACCTTC. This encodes CASRPGTGNYGYTF.

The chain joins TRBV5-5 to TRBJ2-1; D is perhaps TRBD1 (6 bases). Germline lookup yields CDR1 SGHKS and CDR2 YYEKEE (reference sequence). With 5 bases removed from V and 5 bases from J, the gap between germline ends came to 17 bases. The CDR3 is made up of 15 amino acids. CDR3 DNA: TGTGCCAGCAGAGGATCAGGGGTGGGAAACAATGAGCAGTTCTTC. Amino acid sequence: CASRGSGVGNNEQFF.

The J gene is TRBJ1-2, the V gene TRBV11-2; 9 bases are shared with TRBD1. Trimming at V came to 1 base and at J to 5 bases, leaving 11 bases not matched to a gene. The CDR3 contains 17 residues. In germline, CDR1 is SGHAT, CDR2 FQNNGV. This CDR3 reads CASSLGLDRGFRYGYTF. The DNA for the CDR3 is TGTGCCAGCAGCTTAGGTCTGGACAGGGGATTTCGGTATGGCTACACCTTC.

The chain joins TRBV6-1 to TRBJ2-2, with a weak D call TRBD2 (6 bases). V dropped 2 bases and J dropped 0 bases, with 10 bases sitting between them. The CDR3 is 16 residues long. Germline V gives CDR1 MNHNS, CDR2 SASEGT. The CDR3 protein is CASSERGGANTGELFF. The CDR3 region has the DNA TGTGCCAGCAGTGAAAGGGGCGGGGCGAACACCGGGGAGCTGTTTTTT.

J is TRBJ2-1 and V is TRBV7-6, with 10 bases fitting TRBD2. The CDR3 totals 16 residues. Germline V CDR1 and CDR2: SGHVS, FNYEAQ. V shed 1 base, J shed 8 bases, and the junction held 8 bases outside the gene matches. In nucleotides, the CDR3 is TGTGCCAGCAGCTTAGAGGCTAGCGGGAGTCGCCATGAGCAGTTCTTC. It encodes CASSLEASGSRHEQFF.

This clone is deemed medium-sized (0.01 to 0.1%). As DNA, the CDR3 is TGTGCCAGCAGCCCACGCAGTCCGCCCGGGGAGCTGTTTTTT. This translates into CASSPRSPPGELFF. The chain couples TRBV7-6 to TRBJ2-2; no firm D call. Germline lookup yields CDR1 SGHVS and CDR2 FNYEAQ. This CDR3 region has 14 residues. Trimming removed 5 bases at V and 6 bases at J, with 13 bases between.

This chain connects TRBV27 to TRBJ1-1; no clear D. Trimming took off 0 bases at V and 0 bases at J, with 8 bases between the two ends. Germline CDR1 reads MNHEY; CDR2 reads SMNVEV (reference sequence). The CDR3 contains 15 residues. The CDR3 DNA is TGTGCCAGCAGTTTATCCCCCGGGATGAACACTGAAGCTTTCTTT. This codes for CASSLSPGMNTEAFF.

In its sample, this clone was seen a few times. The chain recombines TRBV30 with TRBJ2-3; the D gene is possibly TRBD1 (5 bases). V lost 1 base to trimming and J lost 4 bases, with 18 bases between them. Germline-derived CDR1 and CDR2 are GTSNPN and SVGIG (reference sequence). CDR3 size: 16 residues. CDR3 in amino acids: CAWSGRGAIRSDTQYF. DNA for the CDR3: TGTGCCTGGAGTGGGCGTGGGGCGATTCGTTCAGATACGCAGTATTTT.

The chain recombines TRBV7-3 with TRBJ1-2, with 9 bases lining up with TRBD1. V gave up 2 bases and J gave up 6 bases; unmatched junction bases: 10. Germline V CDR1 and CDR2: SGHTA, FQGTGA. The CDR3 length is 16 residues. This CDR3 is CASSLSPDRGPNGYTF. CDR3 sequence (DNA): TGTGCCAGCAGCTTATCCCCGGACAGGGGCCCCAATGGCTACACCTTC.